Listed below are T cell receptor beta chains from one sample, sequenced in a study of CD8+CD57+ T cells in acquired aplastic anemia. TCRdb redid the calling of the reads with MiXCR, one entry per CDR3 protein. The sample holds just over 400,000 distinct CDR3 sequences, 55% to 75% seen once. The material sequenced was sorted CD4+, CD8+, or CD8+CD57+ T cells (not recorded which) from PBMCs. Every receptor here comes from a human donor in good health, serving as a control. CDR3s include the opening cysteine and the closing phenylalanine or tryptophan.

CDR3aa,j_gene,v_gene
CATSRAGAGGANVLTF,TRBJ2-6,TRBV15
CASSQGGRQGRVEAFF,TRBJ1-1,TRBV3-1
CASGGQGGQPQHF,TRBJ1-5,TRBV2
CASSFLRRGGNGTQYF,TRBJ2-3,TRBV9
CATSDTRYTTDTQYF,TRBJ2-3,TRBV24-1
CASSSRGRGYNEQFF,TRBJ2-1,TRBV2
CASRPFGGFNDTQYF,TRBJ2-3,TRBV7-9
CARPSLRGSLGEQYF,TRBJ2-7,TRBV24-1
CASSLGISQPQHF,TRBJ1-5,TRBV2
CSAMAPVYSHTF,TRBJ1-2,TRBV20-1
CASSRGTSGGSYSTDTQYF,TRBJ2-3,TRBV11-2
CASSSHGRLNYEQYF,TRBJ2-7,TRBV5-1
CSARVPGNYEQYF,TRBJ2-7,TRBV20-1
CASSFRGGNTGELFF,TRBJ2-1,TRBV7-2
CASYRDSNYGYTF,TRBJ1-2,TRBV5-1
CASSTSQTGTDYGYTF,TRBJ1-2,TRBV11-2
CAWSRGRGGKQETQYF,TRBJ2-5,TRBV30
CASSLPWRDNYGYTF,TRBJ1-2,TRBV7-9
CASSLGQGLAGELFF,TRBJ2-2,TRBV5-1
CASIEQASSGQEAFF,TRBJ1-1,TRBV7-9
CASRGNTGELFF,TRBJ2-2,TRBV9
CASSSPGLTTHEQYF,TRBJ2-7,TRBV5-1
CATSRDYRQGNYGYTF,TRBJ1-2,TRBV15
CASSKIGTGQRQETQYF,TRBJ2-5,TRBV7-6
CSVSDGSLGYTF,TRBJ1-2,TRBV29-1
CASRAGTLRTGELFF,TRBJ2-2,TRBV7-2
CAISAANAYSHQPQHF,TRBJ1-5,TRBV10-3
CASSVLGGVETQYF,TRBJ2-5,TRBV2
CASSPPAAGGPQPHYF,TRBJ2-5,TRBV15
CASSLYVGYEQYF,TRBJ2-7,TRBV7-3
CASSLQGIGNSIYF,TRBJ1-3,TRBV7-2
CASSRPARTSPLHF,TRBJ1-6,TRBV12-5
CASSLAGTTDTQYFF,TRBJ1-1,TRBV7-8
CASGPGQGGEPQHF,TRBJ1-5,TRBV7-9
CASSITGQSSPLHF,TRBJ1-6,TRBV19
CASSPRAQGDTLYF,TRBJ2-7,TRBV15
CASSLRGQGSDTQYF,TRBJ2-3,TRBV12-3/TRBV12-4
CAWSSGSGYTF,TRBJ1-2,TRBV30
CSAKGVEKRYTF,TRBJ1-2,TRBV20-1
CATSRTTGGNYEQYF,TRBJ2-7,TRBV15
CSATTVGNQRNQPQHF,TRBJ1-5,TRBV20-1
CASSARVGEQYF,TRBJ2-7,TRBV4-3
CASSDTDRGDIMNTIYF,TRBJ1-3,TRBV2
CASSYRDSSGGQPQHF,TRBJ1-5,TRBV6-5
CASSLGERELYGYTF,TRBJ1-2,TRBV5-1
CAISAIPGGAKVTQYF,TRBJ2-5,TRBV10-3
CASSSLAGGDTQYF,TRBJ2-3,TRBV7-3
CASSPDGGVGNTIHF,TRBJ1-5,TRBV19
CATSRESGVIYEQYF,TRBJ2-7,TRBV15
CASRFTSGTGNEKLFF,TRBJ1-4,TRBV12-3/TRBV12-4
CASSRTGPNDDQFF,TRBJ2-1,TRBV6-5
CASSRSRRFTGYTF,TRBJ1-2,TRBV7-8
CAWSIGNQPQHF,TRBJ1-5,TRBV30
CAISTGQGATEAFF,TRBJ1-1,TRBV6-9
CASSPPFTPGDYEQYF,TRBJ2-7,TRBV2
CASSLEGTGGYGYTF,TRBJ1-2,TRBV7-2
CASSPLGGAGGAGLVYEQYF,TRBJ2-7,TRBV7-9
CASSLATAPGNWQYF,TRBJ2-7,TRBV7-6
CSASESGNTVAFF,TRBJ1-1,TRBV20-1
CASTLTGGNEKLFF,TRBJ1-4,TRBV12-3/TRBV12-4